This T cell receptor (beta chain) originates from a study of blood T cell repertoires in COVID-19. About the study: Acute and convalescent COVID-19 samples came from the United States, Italy and Spain. T cells, B-cell-depleted T cells, or PBMCs supplied cDNA or gDNA.

In the study's own analysis: The assay estimated nucleated cells by amplifying reference gene primers. Profiled with immunoSEQ multiplex PCR; TCRdb holds only in-frame clones, not every one. The V and J calls and clone size were taken over from that table, and D and trimming were inferred from the DNA. The sample has roughly 90,000 clones, 85% seen once. The CDR3 is made up of 15 amino acids. The V gene's germline CDR1 is MDHEN and CDR2 SYDVKM. With 6 bases clipped from V and 2 bases from J, the junction kept 7 bases outside the gene matches. The sequenced material came from peripheral blood. This receptor was obtained from a man older than 75 with acute or convalescent COVID-19. The chain recombines TRBV28 with TRBJ2-5; TRBD1 matches at 9 bases. For the CDR3, the DNA is TGTGCCAGCAGGGGATCGGGACAGGGACAAGAGACCCAGTACTTC. This codes for CASRGSGQGQETQYF.